This T cell receptor beta chain was recorded in a study of OX40 agonist ivuxolimab in advanced cancers. Study background: Averaging about 60 years in age, with a range of 23 to 79, the cohort was approximately 83% male. Partial responses occurred in Three dose-escalation patients, one with hepatocellular carcinoma and two with cutaneous melanoma. Study outcomes and limitations: Some of the lowest clonal expansion was seen in partial responders at 0.1-3.0 mg/kg.

Patients with autoimmune history or systemic immunosuppression were excluded. Notes on this clone: Its specificity is unknown.

Clones were sequenced by immunoSEQ multiplex PCR, and TCRdb holds only the in-frame ones, with some missing. The table records roughly 89,000 clones, roughly 93% of them present only once. This TCR derives from an adult with an advanced solid tumor such as melanoma, head and neck, liver or kidney cancer. Source: CD4+ or CD8+ T cells sorted from blood, taken in a trial of the OX40 agonist ivuxolimab.

The CDR3 sequence: CASSSAGTGDTEAFF. DNA for the CDR3: TGTGCCAGCAGCTCGGCGGGGACAGGGGACACTGAAGCTTTCTTT. The gene calls are TRBV7-6 and TRBJ1-1; 10 nucleotides agree with TRBD1. The CDR3 is made up of 15 amino acids. Germline CDR1 and CDR2: SGHVS and FNYEAQ. Unmatched junction bases numbered 5, after V lost 4 bases and J lost 3 bases.